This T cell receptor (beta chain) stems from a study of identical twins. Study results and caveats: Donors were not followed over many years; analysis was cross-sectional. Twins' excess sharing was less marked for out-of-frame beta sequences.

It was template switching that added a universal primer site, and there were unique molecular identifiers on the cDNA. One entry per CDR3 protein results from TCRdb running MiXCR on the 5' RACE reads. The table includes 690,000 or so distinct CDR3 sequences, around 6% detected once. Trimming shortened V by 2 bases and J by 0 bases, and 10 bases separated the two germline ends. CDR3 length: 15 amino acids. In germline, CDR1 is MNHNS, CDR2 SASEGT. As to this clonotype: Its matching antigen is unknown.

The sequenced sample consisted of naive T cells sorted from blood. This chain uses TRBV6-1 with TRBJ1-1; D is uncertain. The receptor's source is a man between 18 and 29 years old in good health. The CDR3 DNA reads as TGTGCCAGCAGTGAATTTGTCACCCTGAACACTGAAGCTTTCTTT. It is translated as CASSEFVTLNTEAFF.